A selection of T cell receptor beta chains follows, all from one sample in a study of beta chain features in type 1 diabetes. Clones were sequenced by immunoSEQ multiplex PCR, and TCRdb holds only the in-frame ones, with some missing. The profile shows a few hundred thousand clones, 8.5% to 10% of them singletons. Material: central memory CD4+ T cells from blood. Receptors were obtained from a young man with type 1 diabetes. Each CDR3 is given with its conserved first and last residue. The D gene is left open where the match is weak. Clone size appears in some rows only: once, few, many, or a class for an expanded clone.

j_gene | abundance | d_gene | v_gene | CDR3nt | CDR3aa
TRBJ2-3 | . | TRBD2 | TRBV6-4 | TGTGCCAGCAGTTCCCCCGGACTAGCGGGAGGCACAGATACGCAGTATTTT | CASSSPGLAGGTDTQYF
TRBJ1-2 | . | . | TRBV28 | TGTGCCAGCAGTTTAAGGAGGGTGGGCTATGGCTACACCTTC | CASSLRRVGYGYTF
TRBJ2-2 | few | . | TRBV7-9 | TGTGCCAGACAGGGAAGGTCCGGGGAGCTGTTTTTT | CARQGRSGELFF
TRBJ1-1 | few | . | TRBV29-1 | TGCAGCGTTGAACATACCACTGAAGCTTTCTTT | CSVEHTTEAFF
TRBJ2-5 | many | TRBD2 | TRBV4-1 | TGCGCCAGCAGCCAAGATCGTCTAAGCGGGAGAAATAAAGAGACCCAGTACTTC | CASSQDRLSGRNKETQYF
TRBJ1-2 | few | . | TRBV6-1 | TGTGCCAGCAACCTAGACAGGAACTATGGCTACACCTTC | CASNLDRNYGYTF
TRBJ2-3 | many | TRBD2 | TRBV27 | TGTGCCAGCAGTTTAGACCCTAGCGGGAGGACCCTCCGCACAGATACGCAGTATTTT | CASSLDPSGRTLRTDTQYF
TRBJ2-1 | many | . | TRBV11-3 | TGTGCCAGCAGCCTACCCGGGGACCCCTGGAATGAGCAGTTCTTC | CASSLPGDPWNEQFF
TRBJ1-1 | . | TRBD1 | TRBV7-9 | TGTGTCAGCAAGGGACAGCCGAACACTGAAGCTTTCTTT | CVSKGQPNTEAFF
TRBJ2-4 | few | TRBD1 | TRBV5-4 | TGTGCCAGCAGCGAGAGAGGGACAGCTCTAGCCAAAAACATTCAGTACTTC | CASSERGTALAKNIQYF
TRBJ1-4 | . | . | TRBV7-8 | TGTGCCACTCACACCGCGGGTACTAATGAAAAACTGTTTTTT | CATHTAGTNEKLFF
TRBJ2-5 | . | TRBD1 | TRBV5-1 | TGCGCCAGCAGCCGGCGACAGGGGGGTCAAGAGACCCAGTACTTC | CASSRRQGGQETQYF
TRBJ2-1 | . | . | TRBV25-1 | TGTGCCAGCAGGACAGGATCCTACAATGAGCAGTTCTTC | CASRTGSYNEQFF
TRBJ2-4 | . | TRBD2 | TRBV7-2 | TGTGCCAGCAATCGGGAGGGCCGAAACATTCAGTACTTC | CASNREGRNIQYF
TRBJ1-1 | . | . | TRBV5-4 | TGTGCCAGCAGCCAACAAAAAAGGAACACTGAAGCTTTCTTT | CASSQQKRNTEAFF
TRBJ2-5 | few | . | TRBV5-4 | TGTGCCAGCAGCGACCTTCGGGGGCAAGAGACCCAGTACTTC | CASSDLRGQETQYF
TRBJ2-7 | many | . | TRBV7-2 | TGTGCCAGCAGCCCCCGCAGCGGATCCTACGAGCAGTACTTC | CASSPRSGSYEQYF
TRBJ2-5 | . | TRBD2 | TRBV29-1 | TGCAGCGTTGTGAGGGTAGCGGGAGGGCAAGAGACCCAGTACTTC | CSVVRVAGGQETQYF
TRBJ1-5 | few | . | TRBV5-1 | TGCGCCAGCAGCTTGGATCCGGGGGTCGGTCAGCCCCAGCATTTT | CASSLDPGVGQPQHF
TRBJ1-2 | . | TRBD1 | TRBV6-6 | TGTGCCAGCGGGACAGGGTACGAAGGCTACACCTTC | CASGTGYEGYTF
TRBJ2-1 | few | TRBD2 | TRBV18 | TGTGCCAGCTCACCGCGGGAGACCTACAATGAGCAGTTCTTC | CASSPRETYNEQFF
TRBJ1-2 | few | . | TRBV9 | TGTGCCAGCAGCGTAGGAAGAGGGGGGTATGGCTACACCTTC | CASSVGRGGYGYTF
TRBJ1-2 | few | . | TRBV6-5 | TGTGCCAGCAGCAAAGGGGCCGCCTATGGCTACACCTTC | CASSKGAAYGYTF
TRBJ1-2 | . | . | TRBV11-3 | TGTGCCAGCAGCTTAGCTCAGGGGACCAACTATGGCTACACCTTC | CASSLAQGTNYGYTF
TRBJ2-7 | few | TRBD1 | TRBV5-1 | TGCGCCAGCAGCTTGGAAGGACAGGGCGCCACTCCCGCTGACGAGCAGTACTTC | CASSLEGQGATPADEQYF
TRBJ1-2 | many | . | TRBV7-9 | TGTGCCAGCAGCTTAGATTTTGGGCAGCGGTATGGCTACACCTTC | CASSLDFGQRYGYTF
TRBJ2-7 | many | TRBD2 | TRBV7-2 | TGTGCCAGCAGCTGGACTAGCGGGAGTTACGAGCAGTACTTC | CASSWTSGSYEQYF
TRBJ1-1 | many | . | TRBV7-9 | TGTGCCAGCAGACAAACAGGGACGAACACTGAAGCTTTCTTT | CASRQTGTNTEAFF